The 5 T cell receptor beta chains listed next were all sequenced from one sample in a study of cytomegalovirus exposure and HLA in healthy donors. Sequencing used immunoSEQ multiplex PCR; TCRdb keeps in-frame clones, though not all of them. The repertoire has about 300,000 clones, over 75% of them found once; the top ten carry about 0.9%. Sequencing was performed on PBMCs. Receptors were obtained from a woman under 30 in good health and CMV-seronegative.

The chain combines TRBV11-2 with TRBJ2-1; 12 nucleotides line up with TRBD1. Trimming at V came to 5 bases and at J to 10 bases, leaving 9 bases not matched to a gene. Germline CDR1 reads SGHAT; CDR2 reads FQNNGV. The CDR3 covers 15 residues. CDR3 nucleotide sequence: TGTGCCAGCAGCACTCGGGGACAGGGGGCAGGAGAGCAGTTCTTC. Protein: CASSTRGQGAGEQFF.

The chain employs TRBV9 and TRBJ1-5; maybe TRBD1 (5 bases). Between the trimmed V and J ends, which lost 1 base and 1 base, there was a span of 9 bases. The CDR3 is 15 residues long. Germline values: CDR1 SGDLS, CDR2 YYNGEE. CDR3 protein: CASSVSGGSNQPQHF. CDR3 coding DNA: TGTGCCAGCAGCGTATCCGGGGGGAGCAATCAGCCCCAGCATTTT.

CDR3 sequence: CASGTSGSYEQYF. CDR3 bases: TGTGCCAGTGGGACTAGCGGGAGCTACGAGCAGTACTTC. This sequence joins TRBV27 and TRBJ2-7, with 14 bases that match TRBD2. The CDR3 runs 13 residues. CDR1 MNHEY and CDR2 SMNVEV come from the germline V gene (reference sequence). V gave up 9 bases and J gave up 3 bases; unmatched junction bases: 1.

The genes are TRBV28 and TRBJ1-4, with D possibly TRBD1 on 5 matching bases. The CDR3 spans 15 residues. V lost 6 bases, J lost 7 bases, and 18 bases lay in between. Germline V CDR1 and CDR2: MDHEN, SYDVKM. The CDR3 nucleotides are TGTGCCAGCAGGGCCGGGGGGAACTGGGCTGAAAAACTGTTTTTT. As protein: CASRAGGNWAEKLFF.

This chain joins TRBV6-6 and TRBJ1-2; no definite D call. CDR1 MNHNY and CDR2 SVGAGI come from the germline V gene (reference sequence). This CDR3 has 14 residues. Trimming shortened V by 7 bases and J by 3 bases, and 15 bases separated the two germline ends. The CDR3, as DNA: TGTGCCAGCACCCGCGGGGTCCGCGACTATGGCTACACCTTC. Translating gives CASTRGVRDYGYTF.